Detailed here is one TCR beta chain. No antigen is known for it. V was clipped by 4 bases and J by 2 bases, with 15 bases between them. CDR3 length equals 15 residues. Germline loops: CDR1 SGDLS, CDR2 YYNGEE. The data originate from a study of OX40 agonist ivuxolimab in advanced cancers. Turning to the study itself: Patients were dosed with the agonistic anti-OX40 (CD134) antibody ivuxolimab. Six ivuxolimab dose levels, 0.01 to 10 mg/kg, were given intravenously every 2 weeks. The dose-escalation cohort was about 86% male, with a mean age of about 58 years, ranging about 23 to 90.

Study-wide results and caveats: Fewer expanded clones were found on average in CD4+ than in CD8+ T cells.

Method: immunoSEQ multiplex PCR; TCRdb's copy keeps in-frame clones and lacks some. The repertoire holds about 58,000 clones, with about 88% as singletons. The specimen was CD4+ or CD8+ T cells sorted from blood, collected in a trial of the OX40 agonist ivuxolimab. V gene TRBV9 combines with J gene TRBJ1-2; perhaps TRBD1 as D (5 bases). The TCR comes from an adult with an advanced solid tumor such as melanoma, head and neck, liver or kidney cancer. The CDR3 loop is CASSPQTVANYGYTF. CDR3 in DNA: TGTGCCAGCAGCCCACAGACAGTTGCCAACTATGGCTACACCTTC.